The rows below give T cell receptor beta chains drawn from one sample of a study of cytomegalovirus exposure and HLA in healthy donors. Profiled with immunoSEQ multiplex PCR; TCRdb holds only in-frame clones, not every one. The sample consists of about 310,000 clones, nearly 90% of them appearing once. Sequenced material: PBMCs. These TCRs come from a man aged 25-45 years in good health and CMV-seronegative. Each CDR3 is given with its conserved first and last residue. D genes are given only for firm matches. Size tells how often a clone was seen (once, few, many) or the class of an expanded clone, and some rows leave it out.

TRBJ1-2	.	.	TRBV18	CASSPLGQGGNYGYTF	TGTGCCAGCTCACCATTGGGCCAGGGCGGAAACTATGGCTACACCTTC
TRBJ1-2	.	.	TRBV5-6	CASSLIFRGGETF	TGTGCCAGCAGCTTAATCTTTCGGGGAGGGGAAACCTTC
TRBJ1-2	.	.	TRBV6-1	CASSESVLIYGYTF	TGTGCCAGCAGTGAAAGCGTTCTAATCTATGGCTACACCTTC
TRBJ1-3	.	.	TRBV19	CASSFDTSSGNTIYF	TGTGCCAGTAGTTTCGACACCAGCTCTGGAAACACCATATATTTT
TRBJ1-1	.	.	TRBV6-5	CASNPGTQNTEAFF	TGTGCCAGCAATCCCGGGACACAGAACACTGAAGCTTTCTTT
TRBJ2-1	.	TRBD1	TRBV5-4	CASSLIGQGNEQFF	TGTGCCAGCAGCTTGATAGGACAGGGCAATGAGCAGTTCTTC
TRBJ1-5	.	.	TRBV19	CASRRDSGINQPQHF	TGTGCCAGTAGACGGGACTCCGGGATCAATCAGCCCCAGCATTTT
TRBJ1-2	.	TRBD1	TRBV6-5	CASRDSDRGYGYTF	TGTGCCAGCAGAGACTCGGACAGGGGCTATGGCTACACCTTC
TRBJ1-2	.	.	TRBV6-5	CASSYSQGRGYTF	TGTGCCAGCAGTTACTCACAGGGACGGGGCTACACCTTC
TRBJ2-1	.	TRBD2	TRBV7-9	CASSPAGGVFF	TGTGCCAGCAGCCCCGCGGGGGGTGTGTTCTTC
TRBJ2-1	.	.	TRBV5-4	CASSWSSAYNEQFF	TGTGCCAGCAGCTGGAGTAGCGCATACAATGAGCAGTTCTTC
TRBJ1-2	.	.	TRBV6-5	CASRDRPNYGYTF	TGTGCCAGCAGGGACAGACCTAACTATGGCTACACCTTC
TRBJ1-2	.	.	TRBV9	CASSVGPIGANYGYTF	TGTGCCAGCAGCGTAGGGCCCATAGGAGCTAACTATGGCTACACCTTC
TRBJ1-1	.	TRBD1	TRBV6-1	CASSGDRGITEAFF	TGTGCCAGCAGTGGGGACAGGGGAATCACTGAAGCTTTCTTT
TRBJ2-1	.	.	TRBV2	CASSYREWHEQFF	TGTGCCAGCAGTTACCGGGAGTGGCATGAGCAGTTCTTC
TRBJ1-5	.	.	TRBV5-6	CASSLGGGISNQPQHF	TGTGCCAGCAGCTTGGGAGGGGGAATTAGCAATCAGCCCCAGCATTTT
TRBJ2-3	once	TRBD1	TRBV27	CASSPRTGGMWNTQYF	TGTGCCAGCAGCCCCCGGACAGGGGGTATGTGGAATACGCAGTATTTT
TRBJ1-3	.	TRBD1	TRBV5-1	CASSPSPIYRDRGSGNTIYF	TGCGCCAGCAGCCCAAGCCCGATCTACCGGGACAGGGGCTCTGGAAACACCATATATTTT
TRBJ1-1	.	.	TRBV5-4	CASSLPGRGHDTEAFF	TGTGCCAGCAGCTTACCCGGGAGAGGGCATGACACTGAAGCTTTCTTT
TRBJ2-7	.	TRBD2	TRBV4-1	CASSQVSRGAGEQYF	TGCGCCAGCAGCCAAGTCTCGCGGGGGGCCGGTGAGCAGTACTTC
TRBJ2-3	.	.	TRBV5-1	CASALPQGISTDTQYF	TGCGCCAGTGCTCTACCTCAGGGAATTAGCACAGATACGCAGTATTTT
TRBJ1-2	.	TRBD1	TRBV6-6	CASTLGQGVYGYTF	TGTGCCAGCACCCTCGGACAGGGAGTTTATGGCTACACCTTC
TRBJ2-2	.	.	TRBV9	CASSPRPGELFF	TGTGCCAGCAGCCCCAGGCCCGGGGAGCTGTTTTTT
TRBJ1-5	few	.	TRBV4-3	CASSQDRRITQPQHF	TGCGCCAGCAGCCAAGATAGGCGGATTACTCAGCCCCAGCATTTT
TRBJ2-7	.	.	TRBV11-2	CASSLDLAENSYEQYF	TGTGCCAGCAGCTTAGATTTGGCGGAAAACTCCTACGAGCAGTACTTC
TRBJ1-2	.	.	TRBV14	CASSQMAGFYTF	TGTGCCAGCAGCCAGATGGCGGGGTTCTACACCTTC
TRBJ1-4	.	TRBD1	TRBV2	CATQGTGTLFF	TGTGCCACACAGGGGACAGGGACCCTGTTTTTT
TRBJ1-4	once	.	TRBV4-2	CASSQATAGTGEKLFF	TGTGCCAGCAGCCAAGCAACTGCGGGGACGGGAGAAAAACTGTTTTTT
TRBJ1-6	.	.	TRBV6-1	CASSTTGNSPLHF	TGTGCCAGCAGTACCACAGGGAATTCACCCCTCCACTTT
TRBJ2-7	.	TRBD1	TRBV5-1	CASSLDWDRAYEQYF	TGCGCCAGCAGCTTGGATTGGGACAGGGCGTACGAGCAGTACTTC
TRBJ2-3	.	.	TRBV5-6	CASSLVTGVTDTQYF	TGTGCCAGCAGCTTGGTGACAGGAGTCACAGATACGCAGTATTTT
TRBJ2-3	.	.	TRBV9	CASSVGGTYTDTQYF	TGTGCCAGCAGCGTAGGCGGAACCTACACAGATACGCAGTATTTT
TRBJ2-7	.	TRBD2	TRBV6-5	CASRPLAGGNYEQYF	TGTGCCAGCAGGCCCCTTGCGGGGGGGAACTACGAGCAGTACTTC
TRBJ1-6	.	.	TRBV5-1	CASSLASGEVRGYSPLHF	TGCGCCAGCAGCTTGGCCTCCGGGGAGGTGAGGGGATATTCACCCCTCCACTTT
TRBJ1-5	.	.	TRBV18	CASSAGGAQPQHF	TGTGCCAGCTCAGCAGGAGGCGCGCAGCCCCAGCATTTT
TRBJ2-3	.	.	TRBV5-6	CASSPEGADTQYF	TGTGCCAGCAGCCCCGAAGGGGCAGATACGCAGTATTTT
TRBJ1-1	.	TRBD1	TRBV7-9	CASSLPTGKNTEAFF	TGTGCCAGCAGCTTACCGACAGGGAAAAACACTGAAGCTTTCTTT
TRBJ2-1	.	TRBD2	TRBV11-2	CASIREGSTYNEQFF	TGTGCCAGCATACGGGAGGGCTCAACCTACAATGAGCAGTTCTTC
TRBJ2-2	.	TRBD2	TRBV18	CASSPPSGGVAGELFF	TGTGCCAGCTCACCCCCTAGCGGGGGGGTAGCCGGGGAGCTGTTTTTT
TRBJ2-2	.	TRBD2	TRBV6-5	CASSPGLAGLGELFF	TGTGCCAGCAGCCCTGGACTAGCCGGACTCGGGGAGCTGTTTTTT
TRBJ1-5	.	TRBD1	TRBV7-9	CASSLGQGAQPQHF	TGTGCCAGCAGCTTAGGACAGGGGGCCCAGCCCCAGCATTTT
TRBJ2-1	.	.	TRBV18	CASSPLGSTTNEQFF	TGTGCCAGCTCACCTCTGGGGAGTACTACGAATGAGCAGTTCTTC